These 3 T cell receptor beta chains originate from one sample sequenced in a study of response to subunit inactivated influenza vaccine. One entry per CDR3 protein, called by TCRdb with MiXCR from the RT-PCR reads. Of more than 450,000 distinct CDR3 sequences listed, about 10% are singletons. These data also formed part of another study, on T cells expressing NK-cell markers. That work contributes: In generating TCR beta cDNA, 5'RACE template switching with UMIs was used.

The source material was PBMCs from blood, sampled on the day of vaccination. The receptors shown here come from a man between 50 and 59 years old who received an inactivated influenza vaccine.

V is TRBV6-2 or TRBV6-3 and J is TRBJ2-7, with a tentative D call TRBD1 (7 bases). The CDR3 has 17 residues. Germline V lookup: CDR1 MNHEY, CDR2 SVGEGT. V was clipped by 7 bases and J by 0 bases, with 22 bases between them. CDR3 bases: TGTGCCAGCAACCCGAGGCCAGGGGGGACTGGCTCCTACGAGCAGTACTTC. Translating it yields CASNPRPGGTGSYEQYF.

The table lists this clonotype with a few counts. The chain carries TRBV6-2 or TRBV6-3 and TRBJ2-1; the match to TRBD2 covers 9 bases. Trimming cost V 3 bases and J 6 bases; bases outside gene matches: 6. This CDR3 contains 15 residues. Germline CDR1 reads MNHEY; CDR2 reads SVGEGT. CDR3 DNA: TGTGCCAGCAGTTATCGCCTAGCGGGACTCAATGAGCAGTTCTTC. The encoded protein is CASSYRLAGLNEQFF.

This clonotype came up a few times. The chain combines TRBV6-2 or TRBV6-3 with TRBJ2-1; D unclear. Trimming took 5 bases from V and 6 from J, leaving 8 bases between them. Looked up from germline, CDR1 is MNHEY and CDR2 is SVGEGT. There are 12 residues in the CDR3. For the CDR3, the DNA is TGTGCCAGCAGTCAGTATTCCAATGAGCAGTTCTTC. Its protein product is CASSQYSNEQFF.